The 26 T cell receptor beta chains presented below share a single source sample, sequenced in a study of OX40 agonist ivuxolimab in advanced cancers. The assay was immunoSEQ multiplex PCR, and TCRdb's table has in-frame clones only and misses some. This table holds about 94,000 clones, around 86% found once. The sample in question was CD4+ or CD8+ T cells sorted from blood, obtained in a trial of the OX40 agonist ivuxolimab. The receptors were gathered from an adult with an advanced solid tumor such as melanoma, head and neck, liver or kidney cancer.

The rearrangement links TRBV27 to TRBJ1-4, with TRBD1 as a possible D gene (6 bases). CDR1 is MNHEY and CDR2 is SMNVEV in the germline V gene (reference sequence). Trimming stripped 2 bases from V and 2 bases from J, with 15 bases between. This CDR3 spans 17 amino acids. The CDR3, as DNA: TGTGCCAGCAGTTTACGAGGGGGAGTGGGGACTAATGAAAAACTGTTTTTT. It is translated as CASSLRGGVGTNEKLFF.

As DNA, the CDR3 is TGTGCCAGCAGCGGATCCGGGACAGCCAGAGGATATGGCTACACCTTC. Amino acids: CASSGSGTARGYGYTF. The chain couples TRBV5-4 to TRBJ1-2; TRBD1 aligns across 7 bases. V lost 4 bases, J lost 5 bases, and 14 bases stayed unmatched. CDR1 and CDR2 (germline): SGHNT, YYREEE (reference sequence). The CDR3 has 16 amino acids.

Only a few counts were recorded for this clone. V and J are TRBV27 and TRBJ1-2; D unresolved. Looked up from germline, CDR1 is MNHEY and CDR2 is SMNVEV (reference sequence). This CDR3 has 13 amino acids. The V and J ends lost 6 bases and 0 bases respectively, with 8 bases between them. CDR3 in amino acids: CASSERPNYGYTF. CDR3 bases: TGTGCCAGCAGCGAGCGTCCTAACTATGGCTACACCTTC.

V gene TRBV10-3 combines with J gene TRBJ2-5, with a tentative D call TRBD2 (7 bases). Germline V gene sequence: CDR1 ENHRY, CDR2 SYGVKD. With 9 bases removed from V and 4 bases from J, the gap between germline ends came to 18 bases. This CDR3 is built from 14 residues. CDR3: CAIQDRGGRETQYF. As DNA, the CDR3 is TGTGCCATTCAAGATAGGGGGGGGCGAGAGACCCAGTACTTC.

The rearrangement joins TRBV6-5 to TRBJ1-5, with D unclear. The CDR3 spans 14 residues. Germline values: CDR1 MNHEY, CDR2 SVGAGI. V dropped 6 bases and J dropped 4 bases, with 13 bases sitting between them. The CDR3 protein is CASSREAGNQPQHF. CDR3 DNA: TGTGCCAGCAGCCGGGAAGCGGGAAATCAGCCCCAGCATTTT.

This chain uses TRBV10-1 with TRBJ1-1, with 9 nucleotides matching TRBD1. The CDR3 totals 14 residues. The V gene's germline CDR1 is WNHNN and CDR2 SYGVQD (reference sequence). V gave up 6 bases and J gave up 2 bases; unmatched junction bases: 4. This CDR3 is CASRGTGSNTEAFF. As DNA, the CDR3 is TGCGCCAGCAGAGGGACAGGGAGTAACACTGAAGCTTTCTTT.

This clone has only one observation. V gene TRBV4-3 combines with J gene TRBJ2-7; D remains ambiguous. The V gene's germline CDR1 is LGHNA and CDR2 YSLEER. The CDR3 length is 14 residues. Trimming removed 1 base from V and 1 base from J, with 8 bases in between. In DNA form, the CDR3 reads TGCGCCAGCAGCCAAGCGCACAATTCCTACGAGCAGTACTTC. Protein: CASSQAHNSYEQYF.

The chain carries TRBV4-3 and TRBJ2-2, with a possible D match to TRBD2 (7 bases). CDR1 and CDR2 (germline): LGHNA, YSLEER. V was clipped by 1 base and J by 7 bases, with 16 bases between them. This CDR3 spans 16 amino acids. CDR3 sequence (DNA): TGCGCCAGCAGCCAAGCGTGGGGGGGCCTTCACGGGGAGCTGTTTTTT. Amino acids: CASSQAWGGLHGELFF.

This clone was seen repeatedly, ten times or more. The chain uses TRBV5-4 and TRBJ2-2, with 7 bases lining up with TRBD1. The germline V gene encodes CDR1 SGHNT and CDR2 YYREEE (reference sequence). The CDR3 sequence is 15 residues long. Trimming cost V 0 bases and J 4 bases; bases outside gene matches: 3. DNA of the CDR3: TGTGCCAGCAGCTTGGGGGACAGCCTCACCGGGGAGCTGTTTTTT. Translated, it gives CASSLGDSLTGELFF.

The chain joins TRBV4-2 to TRBJ1-2; 9 bases line up with TRBD1. The CDR3 sequence is 15 residues long. Trimming at V came to 0 bases and at J to 8 bases, leaving 7 bases not matched to a gene. The germline CDR1 and CDR2 sequences are LGHNA and YNFKEQ. The CDR3 sequence: CASSQEERQGVGYTF. The CDR3 nucleotides are TGTGCCAGCAGCCAAGAGGAACGACAGGGGGTAGGCTACACCTTC.

V gene TRBV6-1 combines with J gene TRBJ1-2, with 9 bases lining up with TRBD1. V shed 6 bases, J shed 6 bases, and the junction held 5 bases outside the gene matches. Germline V CDR1 and CDR2: MNHNS, SASEGT. The CDR3 extends over 13 amino acids. The CDR3 here is CASRLTGGHGYTF. The CDR3 DNA reads as TGTGCCAGCAGATTGACAGGGGGACATGGCTACACCTTC.

This clone was recorded once. The chain is built from TRBV7-8 and TRBJ2-2, with D maybe TRBD1 (6 bases). The V end lost 5 bases, the J end lost 0 bases, and 16 bases lay between the germline ends. CDR3 length equals 17 residues. Germline V CDR1 and CDR2: SGHVS, FQNEAQ. CDR3 DNA: TGTGCCAGCAGCCTCCTCGGACAGAACGCGAACACCGGGGAGCTGTTTTTT. Amino acids: CASSLLGQNANTGELFF.

In this sample, this clone turned up once. This chain joins TRBV15 and TRBJ2-1; 10 bases align to TRBD1. CDR1 and CDR2 from the germline V gene are LNHNV and YYDKDF (reference sequence). The CDR3 covers 16 residues. V trimming: 3 bases; J trimming: 6 bases; junction bases outside the gene matches: 8. The CDR3 nucleotides read TGTGCCACCAGCAGTGACAGGGGGCGGGTGGGCAATGAGCAGTTCTTC. Translating it yields CATSSDRGRVGNEQFF. The full variable domain, rest sourced from reference TRBV15 and TRBJ2-1, is DAMVIQNPRYQVTQFGKPVTLSCSQTLNHNVMYWYQQKSSQAPKLLFHYYDKDFNNEADTPDNFQSRRPNTSFCFLDIRSPGLGDTAMYLCATSSDRGRVGNEQFFGPGTRLTVL.

This clone came up a few times. The chain links TRBV18 to TRBJ2-7; D uncertain. Germline CDR1 and CDR2: KGHSH and LQKENI. CDR3 length: 11 residues. The V gene lost 4 bases and the J gene lost 1 base, with 2 bases spanning the gap. In nucleotides, the CDR3 is TGTGCCAGCTCACGTTCCTACGAGCAGTACTTC. It is translated as CASSRSYEQYF.

The chain employs TRBV5-1 and TRBJ1-4; 8 bases agree with TRBD1. The germline CDR1 and CDR2 sequences are SGHRS and YFSETQ. CDR3 size: 14 residues. V dropped 3 bases and J dropped 8; count of bases not matched to a gene: 6. CDR3 sequence reads: CASSSDRVGEKLFF. CDR3 nucleotides: TGCGCCAGCAGCTCGGACAGGGTTGGCGAAAAACTGTTTTTT.

This clone was seen once. The V and J genes are TRBV5-1 and TRBJ1-1; perhaps TRBD1 as D (5 bases). CDR3 length equals 13 residues. Deletions cut 4 bases from V and 6 bases from J, with 13 bases between. Germline assignment: CDR1 SGHRS and CDR2 YFSETQ. CDR3 DNA sequence: TGCGCCAGCAGCCCCGGCGGAGGGGCTGAAGCTTTCTTT. This codes for CASSPGGGAEAFF.

V and J are TRBV9 and TRBJ1-6; 7 bases fit TRBD1. There are 15 residues in the CDR3. The germline gives CDR1 SGDLS, CDR2 YYNGEE. Germline trimming cut 3 bases from V and 5 bases from J; bases unmatched to any gene: 5. This CDR3 is CASSGYGTDNSPLHF. CDR3 DNA: TGTGCCAGCAGCGGATATGGGACAGATAATTCACCCCTCCACTTT.

The chain is built from TRBV11-2 and TRBJ1-1; D perhaps matches TRBD1 (6 bases). Trimming removed 3 bases at V and 1 base at J, with 15 bases between. CDR1 is SGHAT, CDR2 FQNNGV, per germline. CDR3 length: 16 residues. The CDR3 DNA reads as TGTGCCAGCAGCTTTTCGGAATTAGGGGGGAACACTGAAGCTTTCTTT. Translation: CASSFSELGGNTEAFF.

V usage is TRBV7-9 and J usage is TRBJ1-4, with D possibly TRBD1 on 5 matching bases. V was shortened by 5 bases and J by 5 bases, with 21 bases between the two germline ends. Germline V gene lookup returns CDR1 SEHNR and CDR2 FQNEAQ (reference sequence). The CDR3 length is 17 residues. In DNA, the CDR3 is TGTGCCAGCAGCCCCCTCCGGCCACAGGCCGCGAATGAAAAACTGTTTTTT. As protein: CASSPLRPQAANEKLFF.

CDR3 sequence: CASMTDFQETQYF. The CDR3 nucleotides are TGTGCCAGCATGACAGACTTTCAAGAGACCCAGTACTTC. This rearrangement joins TRBV6-5 to TRBJ2-5; TRBD1 is a possible D gene (5 bases). CDR1 MNHEY and CDR2 SVGAGI come from the germline V gene. The CDR3 has 13 amino acids. The V gene lost 7 bases and the J gene lost 2 bases, with 11 bases spanning the gap.

The chain links TRBV7-9 to TRBJ2-3, with a possible D match to TRBD2 (6 bases). V lost 5 bases, J lost 2 bases, and 14 bases lay in between. Per germline, CDR1 SEHNR and CDR2 FQNEAQ (reference sequence). The CDR3 runs to 15 residues. The CDR3: CASSPTGRITDTQYF. The CDR3 bases are TGTGCCAGCAGCCCCACCGGGAGAATCACAGATACGCAGTATTTT. Full variable domain (remainder filled in from reference TRBV7-9 and TRBJ2-3): DTGVSQNPRHKITKRGQNVTFRCDPISEHNRLYWYRQTLGQGPEFLTYFQNEAQLEKSRLLSDRFSAERPKGSFSTLEIQRTEQGDSAMYLCASSPTGRITDTQYFGPGTRLTVL.

This clone showed up just once. The chain combines TRBV5-5 with TRBJ2-1, with D possibly being TRBD1 (7 bases). Trimming pared 4 bases from V and 3 bases from J, leaving 14 bases between. The germline CDR1 and CDR2 sequences are SGHKS and YYEKEE (reference sequence). The CDR3 spans 15 residues. The CDR3 spells CASSPWRDSYNEQFF. The CDR3, as DNA: TGTGCCAGCAGCCCCTGGCGGGACAGCTACAATGAGCAGTTCTTC.

This chain connects TRBV7-9 to TRBJ2-5, with D unclear. Trimming took 1 base from V and 0 from J, leaving 9 bases between them. Germline CDR1 and CDR2: SEHNR and FQNEAQ (reference sequence). The CDR3 runs to 15 residues. The CDR3, as DNA: TGTGCCAGCAGCTTAGGATCCCGGGACCAAGAGACCCAGTACTTC. Protein: CASSLGSRDQETQYF.

The chain carries TRBV5-4 and TRBJ2-3, with 8 bases that match TRBD2. Germline V gene sequence: CDR1 SGHNT, CDR2 YYREEE (reference sequence). V lost 3 bases, J lost 1 base, and 1 base stayed unmatched. This CDR3 is built from 14 residues. CDR3 sequence reads: CASSSSGRTDTQYF. The CDR3 DNA reads as TGTGCCAGCAGCTCTAGCGGGCGCACAGATACGCAGTATTTT.

This clone appeared once. This chain uses TRBV19 with TRBJ1-4; D gene unclear. V gave up 4 bases and J gave up 8 bases, with 20 bases separating them. The CDR3 has 16 residues. Germline values: CDR1 LNHDA, CDR2 SQIVND (reference sequence). The chain's CDR3 is CASSKWQPTTTEKLFF. The DNA of the CDR3 is TGTGCCAGTAGTAAGTGGCAGCCCACGACCACAGAAAAACTGTTTTTT. The full variable domain, its missing parts supplied by reference TRBV19 and TRBJ1-4, is DGGITQSPKYLFRKEGQNVTLSCEQNLNHDAMYWYRQDPGQGLRLIYYSQIVNDFQKGDIAEGYSVSREKKESFPLTVTSAQKNPTAFYLCASSKWQPTTTEKLFFGSGTQLSVL.

The chain combines TRBV11-2 with TRBJ2-1; a weak D match, TRBD1 (6 bases). V shed 6 bases and J shed 9 bases, with 18 bases lying between them. Germline values: CDR1 SGHAT, CDR2 FQNNGV. This CDR3 spans 14 amino acids. The CDR3 DNA reads as TGTGCCAGCAGGCAGAGGGCCCCCAGGGGTGAGCAGTTCTTC. Amino acid sequence: CASRQRAPRGEQFF.